This section outlines one T cell receptor beta chain sequence together with its context. This CDR3 is also generated by other DNA sequences in the sample. The record originates from a study of blood T cell repertoires in COVID-19. Looking at the study overall: The study drew acute and convalescent COVID-19 samples from the United States, Italy and Spain. PBMCs, B-cell-depleted T cells, or T cells provided the cDNA or gDNA that made up the material.

Original data processing: From reference gene primer amplification, estimates of nucleated cell counts were derived. Repertoires were generated with immunoSEQ multiplex PCR, while TCRdb's copy carries only in-frame clones and drops some. D and trimming come from the DNA, and the V and J calls and clone size come from that table. This table has about 480,000 clones, about 88% appearing once. During active infection, Seattle patients enrolled and were then monitored through disease. The CDR3 runs 13 residues. V lost 2 bases to trimming and J lost 4 bases; unmatched junction nucleotides: 0. Germline CDR1 SGHRS, CDR2 YFSETQ.

The receptor's source is a woman in her fifties or sixties with COVID-19, enrolled during active disease. Sequenced sample: peripheral blood. This rearrangement joins TRBV5-1 to TRBJ1-5, with TRBD1 matching 7 bases. Here the CDR3 reads CASSLQGNQPQHF. In DNA form, the CDR3 reads TGCGCCAGCAGCTTACAGGGGAATCAGCCCCAGCATTTT. The variable domain in full, completed from reference TRBV5-1 and TRBJ1-5, reads KAGVTQTPRYLIKTRGQQVTLSCSPISGHRSVSWYQQTPGQGLQFLFEYFSETQRNKGNFPGRFSGRQFSNSRSEMNVSTLELGDSALYLCASSLQGNQPQHFGDGTRLSIL.